The clone carrying this TCR beta chain was seen many times. The source of the sample is a study of read filtering for tumor transcriptome and immune sequencing. Overall study: IR-seq gave about 3.5 to 10.27 million TCR reads per sample; RNA-seq gave about 80 to 1273.

CDR3 length equals 14 residues. Between the trimmed V and J ends, which lost 0 bases and 2 bases, there was a span of 11 bases. Germline lookup yields CDR1 DFQATT and CDR2 SNEGSKA (reference sequence). From roughly 400 ng of RNA, a library with molecular barcoded alpha/delta and beta/gamma adaptors was made. Via MiXCR, TCRdb re-called the reads, giving one row per CDR3 protein. Of 75,000 to 95,000 distinct CDR3 sequences in the sample, roughly an eighth were seen once. The chain has TRBV20-1 and TRBJ2-7; D uncertain. The origin of this receptor is a donor over 35 with multiple myeloma. The sample taken for sequencing was a population of CD138-negative cells sorted from bone marrow. The DNA for the CDR3 is TGCAGTGCTAGAGATCTGTCCAGGACCTACGAGCAGTACTTC. It encodes CSARDLSRTYEQYF.